The 32 T cell receptor beta chains presented below share a single source sample, sequenced in a study of blood T cells in healthy people across ages. Combining a sample-barcoded 5' primer with a J-beta primer mix, a second PCR ran for roughly 6 to 12 cycles. TCRdb called the 5' RACE reads again in MiXCR, with one record for every CDR3 protein. The sample gives 750,000 to 1,000,000 distinct CDR3 sequences, almost 30% of which show up once; more than 8.5% is in the top ten. This sample was also put to use in a study of T cells of mothers and their children.

Material for sequencing was blood. The origin of the receptors is a middle-aged woman in good health.

The gene calls are TRBV7-2 and TRBJ1-2, with D possibly matching TRBD1 (5 bases). The CDR3 extends over 15 amino acids. V was trimmed by 4 bases and J by 0 bases, leaving 12 bases between them. Germline CDR1 is SGHTA and CDR2 is FQGNSA. CDR3 region: CASSSDLTANYGYTF. The DNA for the CDR3 is TGTGCCAGCAGCTCTGATTTGACAGCTAACTATGGCTACACCTTC.

The CDR3 DNA reads TGTGCCAGCAGCCAAGTGGGTCCAGATACGCAGTATTTT. Amino acids: CASSQVGPDTQYF. V is TRBV14 and J is TRBJ2-3; D ambiguous. The CDR3 is made up of 13 amino acids. Germline CDR1 and CDR2: SGHDN and FVKESK. V dropped 1 base and J dropped 4 bases, with 6 bases sitting between them.

The gene calls are TRBV7-9 and TRBJ2-3; possible D gene TRBD2, 6 bases. Per the germline V gene, CDR1 is SEHNR and CDR2 is FQNEAQ (reference sequence). Between the trimmed V and J ends, which lost 5 bases and 4 bases, there was a span of 13 bases. The CDR3 totals 14 residues. Written as DNA, the CDR3 is TGTGCCAGCAGCCCGGCGGGACGCCCAGATACGCAGTATTTT. This translates into CASSPAGRPDTQYF.

The rearrangement links TRBV7-2 to TRBJ2-4; weak D call: TRBD1 (6 bases). V shed 5 bases and J shed 0 bases, with 17 bases lying between them. CDR3 length: 17 residues. Germline V lookup: CDR1 SGHTA, CDR2 FQGNSA. The CDR3 region is CASSGLQGALAKNIQYF. The CDR3 coding sequence is TGTGCCAGCAGCGGGCTACAGGGAGCCCTAGCCAAAAACATTCAGTACTTC.

Notes on this clonotype: Its ends do not fully match the called genes, so a read error is possible. The rearrangement links TRBV18 to TRBJ1-5; D possibly corresponds to TRBD1 (6 bases). The CDR3 totals 14 residues. From germline, CDR1 is KGHSH and CDR2 LQKENI. The CDR3 nucleotides read TGCGCCAGCAGCCTGGACAGCCTCAATCAGCCCCAGCATTTT. This encodes CASSLDSLNQPQHF.

A remark on this clonotype: The germline gene is not matched at one end of the junction; a read error may be the cause. The J gene is TRBJ2-4, the V gene TRBV5-1; D is undetermined. Germline CDR1 and CDR2: SGHRS and YFSETQ. The CDR3 length is 15 residues. CDR3 coding DNA: TGCACCAGCAGCTCCGGCCCTTCTAATAGGGACATTCAGTACTTC. It is translated as CTSSSGPSNRDIQYF.

In its sample, this clonotype was seen a few times. The gene calls are TRBV6-5 and TRBJ2-1, with D unclear. Near its end, the DNA agrees better with TRBJ2-7, so the J call may be wrong. The CDR3 consists of 14 residues. Germline V CDR1 and CDR2: MNHEY, SVGAGI. CDR3 sequence reads: CASSYADTYNEQYF. In DNA, the CDR3 is TGTGCCAGCAGTTACGCCGACACTTACAATGAGCAGTACTTC.

The rearrangement links TRBV7-2 to TRBJ2-7; D not resolved. The ends were cut back, 5 bases at V and 4 bases at J, with 18 bases in the middle. The germline V gene encodes CDR1 SGHTA and CDR2 FQGNSA. The CDR3 runs to 15 residues. CDR3 nucleotide sequence: TGTGCCAGCAGCAATGGGTTTTCGAAGAATTACGAGCAGTACTTC. Its translation: CASSNGFSKNYEQYF.

This sequence joins TRBV9 and TRBJ2-1, with D perhaps matching TRBD2 (5 bases). Germline loops: CDR1 SGDLS, CDR2 YYNGEE. Trimming removed 4 bases at V and 6 bases at J, with 17 bases between. CDR3 length: 15 residues. The CDR3 loop reads CASSPGMQAGNEQFF. CDR3 DNA: TGTGCCAGCAGCCCCGGGATGCAGGCGGGCAATGAGCAGTTCTTC.

As for this clonotype: A much bigger clone sits one base away, suggesting this may be a read error. The chain couples TRBV5-1 to TRBJ1-1; D possibly corresponds to TRBD1 (6 bases). CDR1 and CDR2 (germline): SGHRS, YFSETQ. The CDR3 has 16 residues. The CDR3 sequence is CTSSRPRDNPDTEAFF. The CDR3 DNA reads as TGCACCAGCAGCCGGCCCCGGGACAACCCAGACACTGAAGCTTTCTTT.

With regard to this clonotype: This sequence may be a read error, since a much larger clone differs from it by one base. V gene TRBV5-1 combines with J gene TRBJ2-3, with 7 bases that match TRBD1. Germline trimming cut 0 bases from V and 4 bases from J; bases unmatched to any gene: 8. This CDR3 has 16 amino acids. Per the germline V gene, CDR1 is SGHRS and CDR2 is YFSETQ. CDR3 in amino acids: CASSLVTGRSADTQYF. Here the CDR3 DNA reads TGCGCCAGCAGCTTGGTGACAGGGAGAAGTGCAGATACGCAGTATTTT.

V is TRBV12-3 or TRBV12-4 and J is TRBJ1-6; TRBD1 might be the D (6 bases). The CDR3 totals 14 residues. Trimming cost V 6 bases and J 5 bases, with 11 bases left between them. DNA of the CDR3: TGTGCCAGCAGCCGGACAGAGCATAATTCACCCCTCCACTTT. It specifies CASSRTEHNSPLHF.

This chain links TRBV29-1 with TRBJ1-1, with D unclear. Deletions cut 2 bases from V and 0 bases from J, with 10 bases between. The germline CDR1 and CDR2 sequences are SQVTM and ANQGSEA. The CDR3 totals 14 residues. The DNA for the CDR3 is TGCAGCGTTGAATGGAGGCATTTGAACACTGAAGCTTTCTTT. Amino acid sequence: CSVEWRHLNTEAFF.

This clonotype was observed a handful of times. A much larger clone lies one base from this, so it may be a read error. The chain has TRBV9 and TRBJ2-5; no definite D call. This CDR3 has 14 residues. The germline V gene has CDR1 SGDLS and CDR2 YYNGEE. The V end was cut by 0 bases, the J end by 11 bases, with 17 bases between. CDR3 loop: CASSVDVGNPEQYF. DNA for the CDR3: TGTGCCAGCAGCGTAGACGTAGGTAATCCAGAGCAGTACTTC.

This clonotype was seen once. The V gene is TRBV6-5, the J gene TRBJ2-1, with 9 positions matching TRBD2. The germline gives CDR1 MNHEY, CDR2 SVGAGI. This CDR3 contains 16 residues. The ends lost 5 bases at V and 3 bases at J; junction bases unmatched: 8. CDR3 amino acids: CASSLSAGGNYNEQFF. The CDR3 region has the DNA TGTGCCAGCAGTCTCTCGGCGGGGGGGAACTACAATGAGCAGTTCTTC.

About this clonotype: A read error is likely, as this CDR3 ends without the conserved phenylalanine or tryptophan. The chain combines TRBV6-5 with TRBJ2-3, with TRBD1 matching over 12 bases. CDR1 and CDR2 from the germline V gene are MNHEY and SVGAGI. V shed 2 bases and J 4 bases; nucleotides not matched to a gene: 1. This CDR3 contains 15 residues. CDR3 amino acids: CASSYGTGGADTQYS. In nucleotides, the CDR3 is TGTGCCAGCAGTTACGGGACAGGGGGCGCAGATACGCAGTATTCT.

The chain combines TRBV29-1 with TRBJ2-5, with 13 bases fitting TRBD2. From germline, CDR1 is SQVTM and CDR2 ANQGSEA. CDR3 length: 14 amino acids. V trimming: 6 bases; J trimming: 11 bases; junction bases outside the gene matches: 12. CDR3 coding DNA: TGCAGCGTCGCCGGGACTAGCGGGATCAGTGTGCAGTACTTC. Its protein product is CSVAGTSGISVQYF.

A remark on this clonotype: Since a much larger clone is just one base distant, this may be a read error. The chain combines TRBV7-9 with TRBJ2-6; 9 bases agree with TRBD1. The CDR3 totals 19 residues. Unmatched junction bases numbered 13, after V lost 5 bases and J lost 2 bases. Germline V CDR1 and CDR2: SEHNR, FQNEAQ (reference sequence). In nucleotides, the CDR3 is TGTGCCAGCAGCCCAGGGACAGGGAGCCGTTGGACTGGGGCCAACGTCCTGACTTTC. Translation: CASSPGTGSRWTGANVLTF.

This clonotype was counted only a few times. This chain joins TRBV7-2 and TRBJ1-2; the D is unclear. V lost 1 base to trimming and J lost 8 bases, with 14 bases between them. CDR3 length equals 14 residues. Germline lookup yields CDR1 SGHTA and CDR2 FQGNSA. The DNA for the CDR3 is TGTGCCAGCAGCTTAGTGTGGGGAAGGAGCGGCTACACCTTC. As protein: CASSLVWGRSGYTF.

This clonotype was counted at least ten times. This sequence joins TRBV4-3 and TRBJ2-1; D gene uncertain. V was trimmed by 0 bases and J by 6 bases, leaving 9 bases between them. Germline CDR1 is LGHNA and CDR2 is YSLEER. This CDR3 spans 14 amino acids. CDR3 DNA: TGCGCCAGCAGCCAAGATTTCAGGAGCAATGAGCAGTTCTTC. Translating it yields CASSQDFRSNEQFF.

This clonotype was found many times. This chain joins TRBV10-3 and TRBJ2-7; either TRBD1 or TRBD2 may supply D (8 bases each). Germline V CDR1 and CDR2: ENHRY, SYGVKD. The CDR3 sequence is 16 residues long. The ends were cut back, 2 bases at V and 4 bases at J, with 18 bases in the middle. As DNA, the CDR3 is TGTGCCATCAGTGAGGGGACAGGTAGCGGGGTTTACGAGCAGTACTTC. It translates to CAISEGTGSGVYEQYF.

In this sample, this clonotype turned up a few times. The CDR3 DNA reads TGTGCCAGCTCACCCTGGGACGGGGCCCCCGAGGCCTACGAGCAGTACTTC. It codes for CASSPWDGAPEAYEQYF. The chain has TRBV18 and TRBJ2-7; D possibly matches TRBD1 or TRBD2 (5 bases each). Germline values: CDR1 KGHSH, CDR2 LQKENI. This CDR3 is built from 17 residues. Deletions cut 3 bases from V and 2 bases from J, with 20 bases between.

As for this clonotype: Relative to the germline gene, one junction end is altered; a read error may explain this. V usage is TRBV20-1 and J usage is TRBJ2-6; D possibly matches TRBD1 or TRBD2 (5 bases each). The V gene's germline CDR1 is DFQATT and CDR2 SNEGSKA (reference sequence). CDR3 size: 18 residues. DNA for the CDR3: TGCAGTGCTAGAGAGGGGACGGCTCGGAGCTCTGGGGCCAACGTCCGGACTTTC. It codes for CSAREGTARSSGANVRTF.

This clonotype was recorded at least ten times. Germline and junction disagree at one end, which may indicate a read error. V usage is TRBV7-7 and J usage is TRBJ2-5; tentative D call: TRBD1 (6 bases). CDR1 is SSHAT, CDR2 FNYEAQ, per germline (reference sequence). The CDR3 has 16 residues. The CDR3 here is CASSLGVGRGQETQYF. Here the CDR3 DNA reads TGTGCTAGCAGCTTAGGGGTTGGCAGGGGTCAAGAGACCCAGTACTTC. Variable domain in full (rest from reference TRBV7-7 and TRBJ2-5): GAGVSQSPRYKVTKRGQDVTLRCDPISSHATLYWYQQALGQGPEFLTYFNYEAQPDKSGLPSDRFSAERPEGSISTLTIQRTEQRDSAMYRCASSLGVGRGQETQYFGPGTRLLVL.

The V call is TRBV5-5, the J call TRBJ1-2; D might be TRBD1 (5 bases). V was pared by 0 bases and J by 4 bases, with 13 bases between. The CDR3 has 15 amino acids. Germline CDR1 is SGHKS and CDR2 is YYEKEE (reference sequence). The CDR3 is CASSLAGTQPYGYTF. Here the CDR3 DNA reads TGTGCCAGCAGCTTGGCCGGGACTCAACCCTATGGCTACACCTTC.

This clonotype was counted between two and nine times. The gene calls are TRBV7-2 and TRBJ1-2; 9 bases fit TRBD1. V trimming: 4 bases; J trimming: 8 bases; junction bases outside the gene matches: 5. This CDR3 is 13 amino acids long. CDR1 and CDR2 (germline): SGHTA, FQGNSA. The CDR3 here is CASSSRTGEGYTF. Here the CDR3 DNA reads TGTGCCAGCAGCTCACGGACAGGGGAAGGCTACACCTTC.

For this clonotype: A much bigger clone sits one base away, suggesting this may be a read error. The rearrangement links TRBV9 to TRBJ2-7; TRBD1 might be the D (6 bases). V was clipped by 7 bases and J by 4 bases, with 18 bases between them. CDR3 size: 14 residues. Germline CDR1 SGDLS, CDR2 YYNGEE. The CDR3: CASCDTGSTYEQYF. The CDR3 DNA sequence: TGTGCCAGCTGCGATACAGGGAGCACATACGAGCAGTACTTC.

This clonotype was detected only a few times. The chain employs TRBV3-1 and TRBJ1-1, with TRBD1 matching over 7 bases. Germline V gives CDR1 LGHDT, CDR2 YNNKEL (reference sequence). J gave up 1 base and V 0 bases, and 14 bases lay outside the gene matches. This CDR3 has 19 amino acids. DNA for the CDR3: TGTGCCAGCAGCCAAGATTCTCCCTCGGACAGGAGGTGGAACACTGAAGCTTTCTTT. It specifies CASSQDSPSDRRWNTEAFF.

The chain carries TRBV14 and TRBJ2-5; D may match TRBD1 or TRBD2 (5 bases each). The end of the DNA aligns better with TRBJ2-7, so the J call may be wrong. The CDR3 has 15 residues. Germline CDR1 reads SGHDN; CDR2 reads FVKESK. CDR3 nucleotide sequence: TGTGCCAGCAGCCTTCGAGTGGGACGGGGCTACGAGCAGTACTTC. It encodes CASSLRVGRGYEQYF.

This clonotype appeared many times. The chain employs TRBV27 and TRBJ2-7; D perhaps matches TRBD2 (5 bases). The V gene's germline CDR1 is MNHEY and CDR2 SMNVEV (reference sequence). CDR3 length: 13 amino acids. The V gene lost 8 bases and the J gene lost 2 bases, with 13 bases spanning the gap. The CDR3 loop is CASAPSEAYEQYF. Here the CDR3 DNA reads TGTGCCAGCGCCCCATCGGAGGCCTACGAGCAGTACTTC.

The gene calls are TRBV6-6 and TRBJ1-2, with D possibly matching TRBD1 (6 bases). Germline CDR1 MNHNY, CDR2 SVGAGI (reference sequence). The CDR3 totals 13 residues. V lost 6 bases, J lost 6 bases, and 14 bases lay in between. CDR3 loop: CASRYQQGDGYTF. CDR3 sequence (DNA): TGTGCCAGCAGATACCAACAGGGAGATGGCTACACCTTC.

The chain couples TRBV18 to TRBJ2-3; D is possibly TRBD1 or TRBD2 (5 bases each). There are 13 residues in the CDR3. Trimming took 6 bases from V and 4 from J, leaving 11 bases between them. The germline CDR1 and CDR2 sequences are KGHSH and LQKENI. The CDR3 nucleotides are TGTGCCAGCTCGGGACCTGTTGCAGATACGCAGTATTTT. Translation: CASSGPVADTQYF.